Sequencing of this T cell receptor beta chain was carried out in a study of brain T cells in children with intractable seizures. Trimming stripped 4 bases from V and 5 bases from J, with 17 bases between. There are 15 residues in the CDR3. In germline, CDR1 is MNHEY, CDR2 SMNVEV (reference sequence). In the case of this clone: As yet, its antigen is unknown.

Regarding the study as a whole: Pre-surgery blood may have been undersampled, hiding some clones.

Measured with immunoSEQ multiplex PCR; TCRdb has only the in-frame clones, and not every one. The data show approximately 41,000 clones, approximately 90% seen once. V gene TRBV27 combines with J gene TRBJ2-5; D call uncertain. The TCR originated in a girl aged 2 to 9 with tuberous sclerosis and intractable seizures. Sequenced material: peripheral blood, taken at surgery. As DNA, the CDR3 is TGTGCCAGCAGTTCCCTGGGCGTGGGGAAGGAGACCCAGTACTTC. Its protein is CASSSLGVGKETQYF.